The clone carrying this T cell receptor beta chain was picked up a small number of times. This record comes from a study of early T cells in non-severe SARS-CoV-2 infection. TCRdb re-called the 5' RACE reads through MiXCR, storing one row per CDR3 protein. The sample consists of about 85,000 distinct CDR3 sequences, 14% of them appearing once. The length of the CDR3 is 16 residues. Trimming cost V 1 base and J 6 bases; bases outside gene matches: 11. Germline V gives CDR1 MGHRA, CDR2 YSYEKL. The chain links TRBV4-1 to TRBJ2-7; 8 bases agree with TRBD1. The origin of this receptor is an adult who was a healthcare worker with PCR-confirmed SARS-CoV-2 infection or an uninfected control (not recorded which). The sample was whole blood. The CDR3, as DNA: TGCGCCAGCAGCCAAGCGGCCGGACAGGGACCTCGCGAGCAGTACTTC. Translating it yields CASSQAAGQGPREQYF.